Below, one T cell receptor beta chain is given with its context. Trimming left V 6 bases short and J 4 bases short, with 13 bases between. The CDR3 is 14 amino acids. CDR1 and CDR2 from the germline V gene are SEHNR and FQNEAQ (reference sequence). The record originates from a study of graft-versus-host responses after intestinal transplantation. Stimulators, around 200,000 irradiated and violet-dye-labeled cells, were plated with around 200,000 CFSE-labeled responder cells. After the reaction, the investigators sorted the proliferating CFSE-low CD3+CD4+ and CD3+CD8+ responders. Findings and limits, study-wide: Allografts of one patient group, those with graft-donor T cell macrochimerism, had high graft-versus-host to host-versus-graft clonal ratios. GvH clones turned up in recipient marrow; some had shown up first in ileum or blood.

Generated by immunoSEQ multiplex PCR, the TCRdb table keeps only in-frame clones and is missing some. This sample has 10,000 to 15,000 clones; roughly a third occur once, and the top ten carry approximately 3.2%. The receptor was derived from a human patient who received an intestinal transplant. The sequences come from alloreactive CD8+ T cells from a mixed lymphocyte reaction culture, collected before intestinal transplant. Subset indicated: CFSE-low proliferating T cells sorted from roughly 6-day pre-transplant mixed lymphocyte reaction (GvH or HvG direction). This rearrangement joins TRBV7-9 to TRBJ1-5; D possibly corresponds to TRBD1 (6 bases). The CDR3 nucleotides read TGTGCCAGCAGTGCCACAGGGAGGAATCAGCCCCAGCATTTT. It encodes CASSATGRNQPQHF.